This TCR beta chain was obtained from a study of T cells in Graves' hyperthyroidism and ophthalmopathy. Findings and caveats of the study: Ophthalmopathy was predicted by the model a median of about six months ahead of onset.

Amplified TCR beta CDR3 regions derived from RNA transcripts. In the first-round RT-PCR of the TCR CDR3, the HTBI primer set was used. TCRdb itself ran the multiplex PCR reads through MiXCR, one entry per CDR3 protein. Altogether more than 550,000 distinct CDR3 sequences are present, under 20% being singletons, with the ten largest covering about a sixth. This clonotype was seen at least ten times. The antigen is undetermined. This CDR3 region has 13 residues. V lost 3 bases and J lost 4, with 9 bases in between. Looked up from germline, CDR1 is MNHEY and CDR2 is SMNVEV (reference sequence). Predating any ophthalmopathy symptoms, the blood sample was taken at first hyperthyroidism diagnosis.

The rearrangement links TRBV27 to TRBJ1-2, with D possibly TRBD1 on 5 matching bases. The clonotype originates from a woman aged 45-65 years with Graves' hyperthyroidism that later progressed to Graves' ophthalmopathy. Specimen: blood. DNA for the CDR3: TGTGCCAGCAGTTTCAGGGATAGCTATGGCTACACCTTC. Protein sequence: CASSFRDSYGYTF.